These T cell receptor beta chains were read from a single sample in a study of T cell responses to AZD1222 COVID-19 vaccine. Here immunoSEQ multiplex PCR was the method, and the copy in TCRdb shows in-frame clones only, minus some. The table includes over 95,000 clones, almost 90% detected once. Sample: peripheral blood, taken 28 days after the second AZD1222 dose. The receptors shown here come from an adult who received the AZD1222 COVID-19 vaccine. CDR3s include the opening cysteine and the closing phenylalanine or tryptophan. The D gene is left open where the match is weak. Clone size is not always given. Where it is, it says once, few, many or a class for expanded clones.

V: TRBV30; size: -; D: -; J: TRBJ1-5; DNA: TGTGCCTGGAGGACAGGTAGCAATCAGCCCCAGCATTTT; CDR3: CAWRTGSNQPQHF
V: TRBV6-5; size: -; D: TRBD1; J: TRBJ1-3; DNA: TGTGCCAGCAGCTACACAGGGGCTGGAAACACCATATATTTT; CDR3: CASSYTGAGNTIYF
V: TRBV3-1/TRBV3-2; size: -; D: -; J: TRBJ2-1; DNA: TGTGCCAGCACAAGAGGCTCCTACAATGAGCAGTTCTTC; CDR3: CASTRGSYNEQFF
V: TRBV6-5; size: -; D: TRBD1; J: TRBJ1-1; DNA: TGTGCCAGCAGGATGGGACAGGGGACTGAAGCTTTCTTT; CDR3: CASRMGQGTEAFF
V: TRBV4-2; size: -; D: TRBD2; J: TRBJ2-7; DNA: TGTGCCAGCAGCCAAGGACTAGCGGGAGTCTACGAGCAGTACTTC; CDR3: CASSQGLAGVYEQYF
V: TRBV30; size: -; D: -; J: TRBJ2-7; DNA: TGTGCCTGGAGGACCACTGGGGAGCAGTACTTC; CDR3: CAWRTTGEQYF
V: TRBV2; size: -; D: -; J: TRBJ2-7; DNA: TGTGCCAGCAGTTATACAACCTACGAGCAGTACTTC; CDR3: CASSYTTYEQYF
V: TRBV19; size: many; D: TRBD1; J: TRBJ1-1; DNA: TGTGCCAGTAGGCTACAGGGGGCGAGCACTGAAGCTTTCTTT; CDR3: CASRLQGASTEAFF
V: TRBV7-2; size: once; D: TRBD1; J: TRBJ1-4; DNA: TGTGCCAGCAGCTCTGGGACAGGGCTTAGAAAACTGTTTTTT; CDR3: CASSSGTGLRKLFF
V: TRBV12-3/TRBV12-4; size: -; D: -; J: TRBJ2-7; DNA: TGTGCCAGCAGCCGCACAACCACCTACGAGCAGTACTTC; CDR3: CASSRTTTYEQYF
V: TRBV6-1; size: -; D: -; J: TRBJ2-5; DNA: TGTGCCAGCAGTGAAGACCCCCCCGTTTGGACCCAGTACTTC; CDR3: CASSEDPPVWTQYF
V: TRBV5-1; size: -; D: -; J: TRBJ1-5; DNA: TGCGCCAGCAGCACAACGGGGGGCAATCAGCCCCAGCATTTT; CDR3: CASSTTGGNQPQHF
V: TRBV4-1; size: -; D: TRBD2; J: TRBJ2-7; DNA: TGCGCCAGCAGCCAAGATTACGGGGCAGCGGGAGCTAGCTACGAGCAGTACTTC; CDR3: CASSQDYGAAGASYEQYF
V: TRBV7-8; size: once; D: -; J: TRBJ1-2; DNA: TGTGCCAGCAGCCTTCTCTCCCAGGACACTAACTATGGCTACACCTTC; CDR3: CASSLLSQDTNYGYTF
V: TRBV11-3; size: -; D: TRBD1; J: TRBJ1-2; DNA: TGTGCCAGCAGCTTATCTCGGACAGGGGAGGGCTACACCTTC; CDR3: CASSLSRTGEGYTF
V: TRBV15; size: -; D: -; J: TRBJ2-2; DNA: TGTGCCACCAGCATTTTACAGGGAATCGGGGAGCTGTTTTTT; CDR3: CATSILQGIGELFF
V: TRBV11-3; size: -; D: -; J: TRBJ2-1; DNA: TGTGCCAGCAGCCCCAGCGACGGGAACTACAATGAGCAGTTCTTC; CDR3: CASSPSDGNYNEQFF
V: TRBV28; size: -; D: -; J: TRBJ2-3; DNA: TGTGCCAGCAGTTCGGACCGGATAGCAATAAGCACAGATACGCAGTATTTT; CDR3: CASSSDRIAISTDTQYF
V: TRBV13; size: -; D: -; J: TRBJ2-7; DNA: TGTGCCAGCAGCCTTGGAAACGAGCAGTACTTC; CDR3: CASSLGNEQYF
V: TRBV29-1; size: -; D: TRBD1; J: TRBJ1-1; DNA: TGCAGCGTCGGGACAGGGGACACTGAAGCTTTCTTT; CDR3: CSVGTGDTEAFF
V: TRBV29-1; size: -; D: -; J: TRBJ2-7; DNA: TGCAGCGTCTTGACCGAGCGGGAGCAGTACTTC; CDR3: CSVLTEREQYF
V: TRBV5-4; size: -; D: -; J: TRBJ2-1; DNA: TGTGCCAGCAGCCGACCTACAGGGCTAGAATTCAATGAGCAGTTCTTC; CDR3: CASSRPTGLEFNEQFF
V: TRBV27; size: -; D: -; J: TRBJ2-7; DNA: TGTGCCAGCAGTGCCGGTGGAGAGCAGTACTTC; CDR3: CASSAGGEQYF
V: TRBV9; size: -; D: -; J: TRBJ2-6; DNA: TGTGCCAGCAGCGTAGACGGGGCGACCAACGTCCTGACTTTC; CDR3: CASSVDGATNVLTF
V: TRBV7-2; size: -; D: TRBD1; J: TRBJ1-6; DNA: TGTGCCAGCAGCTTAACCAGAGCAGGGGGTTTTGTACGCTCACCCCTCCACTTT; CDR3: CASSLTRAGGFVRSPLHF
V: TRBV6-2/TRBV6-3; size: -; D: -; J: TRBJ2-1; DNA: TGTGCCAGCAGTTACAGGGGGGTTTTATCCTACAATGAGCAGTTCTTC; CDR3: CASSYRGVLSYNEQFF
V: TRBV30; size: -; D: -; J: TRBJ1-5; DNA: TGTGCCTGGACCGTAAACAATCAGCCCCAGCATTTT; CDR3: CAWTVNNQPQHF
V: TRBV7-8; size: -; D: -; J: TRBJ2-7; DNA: TGTGCCAGCAGCCACCTGGCAGCCTCCTACGAGCAGTACTTC; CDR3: CASSHLAASYEQYF
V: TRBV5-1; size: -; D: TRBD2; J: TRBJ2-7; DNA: TGCGCCAGCAGCTTGAGAGCGGGACCGAGCTACGAGCAGTACTTC; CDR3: CASSLRAGPSYEQYF
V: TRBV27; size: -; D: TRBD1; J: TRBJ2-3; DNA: TGTGCCAGCAGTTTAAGGACAGGGTTCCTCCGGGCTACGCAGTATTTT; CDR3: CASSLRTGFLRATQYF
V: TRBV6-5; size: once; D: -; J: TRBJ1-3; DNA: TGTGCCAGCAGTCCCAGGATGGCAATTGGAAACACCATATATTTT; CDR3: CASSPRMAIGNTIYF
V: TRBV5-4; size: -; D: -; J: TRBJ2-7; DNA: TGTGCCAGCAGCTTGGCCGGAGAAGCGGTTGGGTACGAGCAGTACTTC; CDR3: CASSLAGEAVGYEQYF
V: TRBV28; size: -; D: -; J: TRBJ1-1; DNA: TGTGCCAGCAGTTTCGCGGAAAGGGGGGGCACTGAAGCTTTCTTT; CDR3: CASSFAERGGTEAFF
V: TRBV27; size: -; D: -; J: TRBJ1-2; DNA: TGTGCCAGCAGTTTTTCAGCCTCCGGCGGCTACACCTTC; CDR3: CASSFSASGGYTF
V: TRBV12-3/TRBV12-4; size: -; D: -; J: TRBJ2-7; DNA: TGTGCCAGCAGATCCGGGGTCGGCGAGCAGTACTTC; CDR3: CASRSGVGEQYF
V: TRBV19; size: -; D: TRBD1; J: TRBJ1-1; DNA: TGTGCCAGTAGTCTCCAAGTGGGACAGGGGGACCAAGCTTTCTTT; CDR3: CASSLQVGQGDQAFF
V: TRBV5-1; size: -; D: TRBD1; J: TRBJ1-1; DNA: TGCGCCAGCAGCTGGGGGACAGGGGGCAAATGGACTGAAGCTTTCTTT; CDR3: CASSWGTGGKWTEAFF
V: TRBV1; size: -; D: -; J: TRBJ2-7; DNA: TGCACCAGCAGCCCGGAACGGGTTTCAACCGCCTACTACGAGCAGTACTTC; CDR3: CTSSPERVSTAYYEQYF
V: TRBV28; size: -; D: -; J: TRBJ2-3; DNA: TGTGCCAGCAGTCCGACTGGCGCAAGGTACACAGATACGCAGTATTTT; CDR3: CASSPTGARYTDTQYF
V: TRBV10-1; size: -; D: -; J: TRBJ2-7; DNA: TGCGCCAGCAGTGAGTCATCGACTGCCCGGGGCGAGCAGTACTTC; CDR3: CASSESSTARGEQYF
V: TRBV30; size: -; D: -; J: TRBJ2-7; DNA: TGTGCCTGGAGAGACTGGACAAAGGGTACCGAGCAGTACTTC; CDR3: CAWRDWTKGTEQYF
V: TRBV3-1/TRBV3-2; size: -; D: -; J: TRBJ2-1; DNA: TGTGCCAGCAGCCCCCTGGCGGTCCGGACCTACAATGAGCAGTTCTTC; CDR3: CASSPLAVRTYNEQFF
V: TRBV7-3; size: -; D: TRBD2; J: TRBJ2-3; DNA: TGTGCCAGCAGCCCGGACGGGACTAGCGGAGATACGCAGTATTTT; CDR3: CASSPDGTSGDTQYF
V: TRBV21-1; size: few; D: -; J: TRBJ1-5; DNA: TGTGCCAGCAGCGGGACAGGGGGCGCGGGACAGCCCCAGCATTTT; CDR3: CASSGTGGAGQPQHF
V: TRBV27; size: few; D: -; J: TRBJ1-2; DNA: TGTGCCAGCAGCGTTGGGCAGGGGTGGATCGTGATCGACTATGGCTACACCTTC; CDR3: CASSVGQGWIVIDYGYTF
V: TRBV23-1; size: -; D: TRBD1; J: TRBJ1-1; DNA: TGCGCCGGCCGACGGGCGGGACAGGGCACGAACACTGAAGCTTTCTTT; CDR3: CAGRRAGQGTNTEAFF
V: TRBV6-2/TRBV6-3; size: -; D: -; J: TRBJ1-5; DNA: TGTGCCAGCAGTCAGGGTAGAAATCAGCCCCAGCATTTT; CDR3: CASSQGRNQPQHF
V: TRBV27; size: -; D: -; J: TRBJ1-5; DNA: TGTGCCACTGGCGGGGGGGGAGGCAGCGATCAGCCCCAGCATTTT; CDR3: CATGGGGGSDQPQHF
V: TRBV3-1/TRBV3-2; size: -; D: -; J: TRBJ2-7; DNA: TGTGCCAGCAGCCAAGTCAGGGCAGGGGAGCAGTACTTC; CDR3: CASSQVRAGEQYF
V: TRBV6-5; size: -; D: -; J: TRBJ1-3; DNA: TGTGCCAGCAGTTACTCTGGACGGGACACCAGAAACACCATATATTTT; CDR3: CASSYSGRDTRNTIYF
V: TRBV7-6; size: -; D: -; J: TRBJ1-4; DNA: TGTGCCAGCAGCTTCGCCGGGGCAACTAATGAAAAACTGTTTTTT; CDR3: CASSFAGATNEKLFF
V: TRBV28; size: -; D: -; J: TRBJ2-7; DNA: TGTGCCAGCAGTACGACCTACGAGCAGTACTTC; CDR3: CASSTTYEQYF
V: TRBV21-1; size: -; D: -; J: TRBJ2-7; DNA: TGTGCCAGCAGCTACTCCTACGAGCAGTACTTC; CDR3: CASSYSYEQYF